These 4 T cell receptor beta chains were all obtained from the same sample, sequenced in a study of blood T cell repertoires in COVID-19. The protocol was immunoSEQ multiplex PCR, while the TCRdb copy is restricted to in-frame clones and leaves out a portion. The data contain about 120,000 clones, 79% of them seen just once; the ten biggest clones take up approximately 4%. The sample comprised peripheral blood. These receptor sequences come from a woman at least 80 years old with acute or convalescent COVID-19.

V is TRBV7-9 and J is TRBJ2-5; 10 nucleotides align to TRBD1. The CDR3 contains 15 residues. Germline trimming cut 5 bases from V and 5 bases from J; bases unmatched to any gene: 8. Germline loops: CDR1 SEHNR, CDR2 FQNEAQ (reference sequence). DNA of the CDR3: TGTGCCAGCAGCGTTGGACAGGGGGAATTTGAGACCCAGTACTTC. Translated: CASSVGQGEFETQYF.

The chain uses TRBV7-2 and TRBJ1-6, with 7 bases aligning to TRBD1. Trimming at V came to 4 bases and at J to 7 bases, leaving 10 bases not matched to a gene. CDR1 is SGHTA, CDR2 FQGNSA, per germline. The CDR3 has 16 residues. The CDR3 loop reads CASSSIIGTVNSPLHF. The CDR3 DNA reads TGTGCCAGCAGCTCTATAATCGGGACAGTAAATTCACCCCTCCACTTT.

This clone showed up just once. CDR3 residues: CASNRAGTGGFNEQFF. In nucleotides, the CDR3 is TGTGCCAGCAATCGAGCCGGGACAGGGGGTTTCAATGAGCAGTTCTTC. This chain uses TRBV25-1 with TRBJ2-1; 11 bases line up with TRBD1. V lost 7 bases, J lost 6 bases, and 11 bases stayed unmatched. CDR1 is MGHDK, CDR2 SYGVNS, per germline. CDR3 size: 16 residues.

DNA for the CDR3: TGCGCCAGCAGTCAAGCCGGGACAGGGAGCTATCAACCCCTCCACTTT. Its translation is CASSQAGTGSYQPLHF. The genes are TRBV5-1 and TRBJ1-6, with 9 bases that match TRBD1. CDR3 length: 16 residues. Germline-derived CDR1 and CDR2 are SGHRS and YFSETQ. Trimming at V came to 5 bases and at J to 12 bases, leaving 15 bases not matched to a gene.